A selection of T cell receptor beta chains follows, all from one sample in a study of T-cell memory formation after mild COVID-19. TCRdb passed the 5' RACE reads through MiXCR, listing each CDR3 protein once. The sample consists of some 350,000 distinct CDR3 sequences, 15% to 20% of them appearing once. Material: PBMCs or a T cell subset sorted from them (not recorded which). The source of these receptors is a young man who had mild COVID-19 (a few samples of this study predate the infection). Cell type and time point are not known. Both conserved end residues are part of each CDR3. D genes are given only for firm matches. Expanded clones are given a class, and other clones once, few, many or no size at all.

TRBJ2-3 | TRBV24-1 | many | TRBD2 | CATSDLKRGGEDTQYF | TGTGCCACCAGTGATTTGAAGCGGGGGGGTGAAGATACGCAGTATTTT
TRBJ1-5 | TRBV13 | . | . | CASSLGPGVSNQPQHF | TGTGCCAGCAGCTTAGGTCCGGGAGTAAGCAATCAGCCCCAGCATTTT
TRBJ2-7 | TRBV6-5 | . | TRBD1 | CASAVDRGNEQYF | TGTGCCAGCGCTGTGGACAGGGGAAACGAGCAGTACTTC
TRBJ2-2 | TRBV20-1 | . | . | CSARAPPAPRNTGELFF | TGCAGTGCTAGAGCCCCTCCCGCGCCGAGAAACACCGGGGAGCTGTTTTTT
TRBJ1-2 | TRBV27 | . | . | CASSSAHDRTSYGYTF | TGTGCCAGCAGTTCAGCTCACGATCGGACGTCCTATGGCTACACCTTC
TRBJ1-1 | TRBV6-5 | few | . | CASRPDTWTEAFF | TGTGCCAGCAGACCGGACACCTGGACTGAAGCTTTCTTT
TRBJ2-1 | TRBV20-1 | . | . | CSARRGPYNEQFF | TGCAGTGCGAGACGGGGGCCTTACAATGAGCAGTTCTTC
TRBJ1-5 | TRBV5-1 | . | . | CASSLGTDSNQPQHF | TGCGCCAGCAGCTTGGGAACGGATAGCAATCAGCCCCAGCATTTT
TRBJ2-3 | TRBV4-1 | . | TRBD2 | CASSLKRGSTDTQYF | TGCGCCAGCAGCCTAAAGCGGGGGAGCACAGATACGCAGTATTTT
TRBJ2-3 | TRBV6-6 | once | . | CASHLTRGRTDTQYF | TGTGCCAGCCATCTGACGCGGGGGCGGACAGATACGCAGTATTTT
TRBJ2-7 | TRBV12-3/TRBV12-4 | . | . | CASSPPTGSYEQYF | TGTGCCAGCAGCCCCCCGACAGGCTCCTACGAGCAGTACTTC
TRBJ2-1 | TRBV5-1 | few | TRBD1 | CASSLIGGVHSPGNEQFF | TGCGCCAGCAGCTTGATAGGGGGCGTACACAGTCCCGGCAATGAGCAGTTCTTC
TRBJ2-7 | TRBV20-1 | few | . | CSAPRGFWSYEQYF | TGCAGTGCCCCAAGGGGGTTTTGGTCCTACGAGCAGTACTTC
TRBJ1-2 | TRBV5-1 | . | . | CASSLGVYDGYTF | TGCGCCAGCAGCTTGGGAGTTTATGATGGCTACACCTTC
TRBJ1-1 | TRBV7-9 | many | TRBD1 | CASSFNRGMNTEAFF | TGTGCCAGCAGCTTTAACAGGGGCATGAACACTGAAGCTTTCTTT
TRBJ2-7 | TRBV5-1 | . | TRBD1 | CASYRDRGYEQYF | TGCGCCAGCTACCGGGACAGGGGCTACGAGCAGTACTTC
TRBJ2-1 | TRBV7-2 | few | . | CASSLELGLGYNEQFF | TGTGCCAGCAGCTTAGAGTTGGGGCTTGGCTACAATGAGCAGTTCTTC
TRBJ1-1 | TRBV7-2 | . | . | CASSLEGSRGDEAFF | TGTGCCAGCAGCTTAGAAGGGTCCAGGGGCGATGAAGCTTTCTTT
TRBJ2-1 | TRBV5-1 | few | . | CASSLAQKINEQFF | TGCGCCAGCAGCTTGGCACAGAAAATAAATGAGCAGTTCTTC
TRBJ1-2 | TRBV6-2/TRBV6-3 | many | TRBD1 | CASNPTGGYYGYTF | TGTGCCAGCAACCCGACAGGGGGGTACTATGGCTACACCTTC
TRBJ2-2 | TRBV11-2 | few | TRBD2 | CASSSLSGLAGANTGELFF | TGTGCCAGCAGCTCTCTATCGGGACTAGCGGGGGCTAACACCGGGGAGCTGTTTTTT
TRBJ2-5 | TRBV11-2 | once | . | CASSLESGVGETQYF | TGTGCCAGCAGCTTAGAGAGTGGGGTGGGGGAGACCCAGTACTTC
TRBJ2-7 | TRBV5-1 | few | . | CASSLESPPWGYEQYF | TGCGCCAGCAGCTTGGAGTCTCCCCCATGGGGCTACGAGCAGTACTTC
TRBJ2-1 | TRBV2 | . | TRBD1 | CASRGQTSYNEQFF | TGTGCCAGCAGGGGACAGACCTCCTACAATGAGCAGTTCTTC
TRBJ2-3 | TRBV4-3 | many | . | CASSRRGYQGTDTQYF | TGCGCCAGCAGCCGGAGAGGGTACCAGGGGACAGATACGCAGTATTTT
TRBJ2-1 | TRBV7-2 | many | . | CASSQHAGREVNEQFF | TGTGCCAGCAGCCAGCACGCCGGGAGAGAGGTCAATGAGCAGTTCTTC
TRBJ1-6 | TRBV7-2 | . | . | CASSLYSAVAPLHF | TGTGCCAGCAGCTTATATTCGGCGGTTGCACCCCTCCACTTT